The 9 T cell receptor beta chains reported below all come from one sample, sequenced in a study of OX40 agonist ivuxolimab in advanced cancers. The data were produced by immunoSEQ multiplex PCR, yet TCRdb's version contains in-frame clones alone and is incomplete. Altogether 45,000 to 55,000 clones are present, about 90% being singletons, with the ten largest covering around 3.5%. Sequences were derived from CD4+ or CD8+ T cells sorted from blood, sampled in a trial of the OX40 agonist ivuxolimab. These TCRs come from an adult with an advanced solid tumor such as melanoma, head and neck, liver or kidney cancer.

V is TRBV2 and J is TRBJ2-1; D uncertain. Trimming removed 8 bases at V and 7 bases at J, with 9 bases between. The CDR3 runs 11 residues. Germline CDR1 is SNHLY and CDR2 is FYNNEI. DNA of the CDR3: TGTGCCAGCCGCCTGGGAAATGAGCAGTTCTTC. Protein: CASRLGNEQFF. Complete variable domain (other parts from reference TRBV2 and TRBJ2-1): EPEVTQTPSHQVTQMGQEVILRCVPISNHLYFYWYRQILGQKVEFLVSFYNNEISEKSEIFDDQFSVERPDGSNFTLKIRSTKLEDSAMYFCASRLGNEQFFGPGTRLTVL.

The genes are TRBV28 and TRBJ2-5; 9 bases are a match to TRBD2. J gave up 5 bases and V 5 bases, and 9 bases lay outside the gene matches. This CDR3 is 15 amino acids long. In germline, CDR1 is MDHEN, CDR2 SYDVKM. In DNA form, the CDR3 reads TGTGCCAGCAGTCCCCAGGTAGCGGGGGATGAGACCCAGTACTTC. This gives the protein CASSPQVAGDETQYF.

This clone was counted between two and nine times. This chain links TRBV6-1 with TRBJ1-5, with a tentative D call TRBD1 (5 bases). Trimming cost V 8 bases and J 5 bases, with 16 bases left between them. Germline V gene lookup returns CDR1 MNHNS and CDR2 SASEGT. This CDR3 has 14 residues. Here the CDR3 reads CASRSGAEDQPQHF. DNA for the CDR3: TGTGCCAGCCGGTCTGGGGCGGAGGATCAGCCCCAGCATTTT.

This clone was seen more than once but under ten times. This rearrangement joins TRBV5-4 to TRBJ1-3; the D gene is possibly TRBD1 (5 bases). Looked up from germline, CDR1 is SGHNT and CDR2 is YYREEE (reference sequence). The ends were cut back, 9 bases at V and 2 bases at J, with 18 bases in the middle. The CDR3 totals 15 residues. CDR3 DNA sequence: TGTGCCACCTCCCGGAGGGGTGACCCTGGAAACACCATATATTTT. This codes for CATSRRGDPGNTIYF. Complete variable domain (other parts from reference TRBV5-4 and TRBJ1-3): ETGVTQSPTHLIKTRGQQVTLRCSSQSGHNTVSWYQQALGQGPQFIFQYYREEENGRGNFPPRFSGLQFPNYSSELNVNALELDDSALYLCATSRRGDPGNTIYFGEGSWLTVV.

This clone was counted a few times. The chain is built from TRBV19 and TRBJ2-4, with a weak D call TRBD1 (5 bases). The V gene's germline CDR1 is LNHDA and CDR2 SQIVND (reference sequence). The CDR3 consists of 16 residues. Trimming removed 5 bases at V and 1 base at J, with 15 bases between. CDR3 protein: CASSPGPYLAKNIQYF. CDR3 coding DNA: TGTGCCAGTAGTCCAGGGCCTTACTTGGCCAAAAACATTCAGTACTTC. The full variable domain, in which reference TRBV19 and TRBJ2-4 provide the parts outside the CDR3, is DGGITQSPKYLFRKEGQNVTLSCEQNLNHDAMYWYRQDPGQGLRLIYYSQIVNDFQKGDIAEGYSVSREKKESFPLTVTSAQKNPTAFYLCASSPGPYLAKNIQYFGAGTRLSVL.

The chain links TRBV28 to TRBJ2-2; 7 bases fit TRBD1. Germline CDR1 MDHEN, CDR2 SYDVKM. The length of the CDR3 is 15 residues. Trimming took 6 bases from V and 4 from J; bases not matched to a gene: 8. CDR3 nucleotides: TGTGCCAGCAGAACCGGGACAGCCTTCACCGGGGAGCTGTTTTTT. It is translated as CASRTGTAFTGELFF.

CDR3: CASNRRGVNSPLHF. The CDR3 nucleotides are TGTGCCAGCAACCGGCGGGGTGTTAATTCACCCCTCCACTTT. The chain uses TRBV28 and TRBJ1-6; D is ambiguous. Trimming removed 7 bases from V and 6 bases from J, with 13 bases in between. The germline V gene has CDR1 MDHEN and CDR2 SYDVKM. The CDR3 has 14 residues.

The chain combines TRBV27 with TRBJ2-1, with D perhaps matching TRBD1 or TRBD2 (5 bases each). This CDR3 contains 15 residues. Germline V CDR1 and CDR2: MNHEY, SMNVEV (reference sequence). V was trimmed by 0 bases and J by 12 bases, leaving 18 bases between them. The CDR3 coding sequence is TGTGCCAGCAGTTTATCTCGGGACCCGAGCCATGCGCAGTTCTTC. It translates to CASSLSRDPSHAQFF.

The chain couples TRBV6-1 to TRBJ1-2, with D possibly TRBD1 on 5 matching bases. Trimming shortened V by 4 bases and J by 0 bases, and 15 bases separated the two germline ends. Germline V gives CDR1 MNHNS, CDR2 SASEGT. The CDR3 length is 16 residues. The CDR3 DNA reads as TGTGCCAGCAGTGTTATGGTACAGGCGGCTAACTATGGCTACACCTTC. It specifies CASSVMVQAANYGYTF.